Reported below is one TCR beta chain. This specimen belongs to a study of blood T cell repertoires in COVID-19. Trimming cost V 8 bases and J 1 base, with 17 bases left between them. This CDR3 has 15 residues. Germline assignment: CDR1 MNHEY and CDR2 SMNVEV (reference sequence). The table came from immunoSEQ multiplex PCR; TCRdb's copy has only in-frame clones and leaves some out. The sample lists fewer than 150,000 clones, around nine tenths occurring once. V gene TRBV27 combines with J gene TRBJ2-5, with D uncertain. The sequenced sample consisted of peripheral blood. The sequence was obtained from a woman aged 70-85 years who had recovered from COVID-19. The DNA of the CDR3 is TGTGCCAGCGGATACCCCGGGTCAGCCCAAGAGACCCAGTACTTC. This gives the protein CASGYPGSAQETQYF.